This T cell receptor beta chain is from a study of low-dose radiotherapy and immunotherapy resistance in tumors. Study-wide background: Patients of Cohort 1 had 0.5 Gy fractions every 2 weeks, which summed to 6.5 Gy.

TRAV- and TRBV-specific primers, spanning alpha and beta chains, primed first-strand cDNA. It was with a constant-region primer and a V-primer adapter that TCRs were amplified over roughly 19 PCR cycles. TCRdb analysed the reads with MiXCR anew, one entry per CDR3 protein. The top ten hold roughly 13% of the sample, which has tens of thousands of distinct CDR3 sequences, roughly 20% seen once. Time point of the sample: after trial treatment. The treatment denotes: LDRT plus nivolumab, ipilimumab, low-dose cyclophosphamide and aspirin (RACIN trial). The CDR3 runs to 17 residues. V was pared by 4 bases and J by 0 bases, with 7 bases of the junction left unmatched. CDR1 MDHEN and CDR2 SYDVKM come from the germline V gene.

The J gene is TRBJ1-1, the V gene TRBV28, with TRBD1 matching 11 bases. This receptor was obtained from a female donor with ovarian cancer. Sequencing was performed on PBMCs, taken after low-dose radiotherapy plus immunotherapy. The CDR3 loop is CASSSGTGGFMNTEAFF. The CDR3 DNA is TGTGCCAGCAGTTCCGGGACAGGGGGATTTATGAACACTGAAGCTTTCTTT.